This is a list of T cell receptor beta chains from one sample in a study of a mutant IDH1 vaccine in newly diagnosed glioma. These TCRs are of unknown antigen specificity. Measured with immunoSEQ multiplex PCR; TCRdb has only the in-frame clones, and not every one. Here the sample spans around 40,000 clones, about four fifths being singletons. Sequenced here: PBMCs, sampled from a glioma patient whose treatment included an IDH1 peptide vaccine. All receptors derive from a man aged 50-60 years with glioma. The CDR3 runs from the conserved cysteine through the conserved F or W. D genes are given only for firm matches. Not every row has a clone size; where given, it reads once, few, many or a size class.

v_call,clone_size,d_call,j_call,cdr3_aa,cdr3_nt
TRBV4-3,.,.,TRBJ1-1,CASSQVGTNTEAFF,TGCGCCAGCAGCCAAGTCGGGACGAACACTGAAGCTTTCTTT
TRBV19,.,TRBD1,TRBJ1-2,CASSEDRGYGYTF,TGTGCCAGTAGTGAGGACAGGGGCTATGGCTACACCTTC
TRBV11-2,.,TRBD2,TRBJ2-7,CASSRAGEYEQYF,TGTGCCAGCAGCCGAGCGGGAGAATACGAGCAGTACTTC
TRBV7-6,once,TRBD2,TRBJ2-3,CASSLALRWREEVGTQYF,TGTGCCAGCAGCTTAGCGCTAAGGTGGCGGGAGGAAGTTGGTACGCAGTATTTT
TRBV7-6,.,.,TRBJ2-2,CASSLDPGDTGELFF,TGTGCCAGCAGCTTAGATCCGGGGGACACCGGGGAGCTGTTTTTT
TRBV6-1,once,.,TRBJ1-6,CASPPDWGYNSPLHF,TGTGCCAGCCCACCCGACTGGGGATATAATTCACCCCTCCACTTT
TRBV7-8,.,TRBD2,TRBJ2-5,CASSWRERETQYF,TGTGCCAGCTCTTGGCGGGAGAGAGAGACCCAGTACTTC
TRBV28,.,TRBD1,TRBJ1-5,CASTTTGANNQPQHF,TGTGCCAGCACCACTACAGGGGCCAACAATCAGCCCCAGCATTTT
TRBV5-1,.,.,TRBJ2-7,CASSLGADYGEQYF,TGCGCCAGCAGCTTGGGGGCGGACTACGGCGAGCAGTACTTC
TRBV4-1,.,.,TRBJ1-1,CASSQLDLGFMNTEAFF,TGCGCCAGCAGCCAGCTTGACCTGGGCTTCATGAACACTGAAGCTTTCTTT
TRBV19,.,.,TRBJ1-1,CASSIRDTEAFF,TGTGCCAGTAGTATCCGGGACACTGAAGCTTTCTTT
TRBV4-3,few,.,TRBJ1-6,CASSQGGVSPLHF,TGCGCCAGCAGCCAAGGGGGGGTTTCACCCCTCCACTTT
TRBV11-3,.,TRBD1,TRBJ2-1,CASSHRQGSYNEQFF,TGTGCCAGCAGCCACAGACAGGGTTCCTACAATGAGCAGTTCTTC
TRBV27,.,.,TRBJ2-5,CASSLSGGETQYF,TGTGCCAGCAGTTTATCAGGTGGAGAGACCCAGTACTTC
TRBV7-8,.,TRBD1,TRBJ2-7,CASSLETGFRYEQYF,TGTGCCAGCAGCTTAGAGACAGGGTTTCGGTACGAGCAGTACTTC
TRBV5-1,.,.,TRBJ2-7,CASSLRDEQYF,TGCGCCAGCAGCTTGAGGGACGAGCAGTACTTC
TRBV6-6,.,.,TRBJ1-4,CASSYGWGDEKLFF,TGTGCCAGCAGTTACGGGTGGGGGGATGAAAAACTGTTTTTT
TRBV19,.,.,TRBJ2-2,CASSRATGRTGELFF,TGTGCCAGTAGTAGGGCGACCGGCAGGACCGGGGAGCTGTTTTTT
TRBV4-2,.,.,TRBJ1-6,CASSQGLAGAGSPLHF,TGTGCCAGCAGCCAAGGTTTAGCCGGAGCAGGCTCACCCCTCCACTTT
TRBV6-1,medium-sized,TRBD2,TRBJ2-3,CASTLGAGGPDTQYF,TGTGCCAGCACTTTGGGAGCGGGGGGGCCTGATACGCAGTATTTT
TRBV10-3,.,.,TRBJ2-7,CAIREVSYEQYF,TGTGCCATCAGGGAAGTCTCCTACGAGCAGTACTTC
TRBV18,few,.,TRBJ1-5,CASSPQGVANQPQHF,TGTGCCAGCTCACCACAGGGGGTTGCAAATCAGCCCCAGCATTTT
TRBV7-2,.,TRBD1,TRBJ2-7,CASSPGQGDEQYF,TGTGCCAGCAGCCCGGGGCAGGGGGACGAGCAGTACTTC
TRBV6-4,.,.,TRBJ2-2,CASSETANTGELFF,TGTGCCAGCAGTGAGACAGCTAACACCGGGGAGCTGTTTTTT
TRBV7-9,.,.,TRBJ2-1,CASSPSFNEQFF,TGTGCCAGCAGCCCCAGCTTCAATGAGCAGTTCTTC
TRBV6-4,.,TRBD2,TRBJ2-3,CASSDSSGGATDTQYF,TGTGCCAGCAGTGACTCTAGCGGGGGGGCCACAGATACGCAGTATTTT
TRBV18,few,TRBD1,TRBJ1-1,CASSPQLTGGNMNTEAFF,TGTGCCAGCTCACCACAATTGACAGGGGGAAACATGAACACTGAAGCTTTCTTT
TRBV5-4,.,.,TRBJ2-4,CASSNRELAKNIQYF,TGTGCCAGCAGCAACAGGGAGCTAGCCAAAAACATTCAGTACTTC
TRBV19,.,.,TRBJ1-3,CASSLVDQRGNTIYF,TGTGCCAGTAGCCTCGTTGACCAACGGGGAAACACCATATATTTT
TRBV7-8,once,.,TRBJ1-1,CASSLAALLRGTEAFF,TGTGCCAGCAGCTTAGCGGCCTTGTTGAGGGGCACTGAAGCTTTCTTT
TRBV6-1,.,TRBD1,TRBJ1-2,CASSQDRGNGYTF,TGTGCCAGCAGCCAGGACAGGGGGAATGGCTACACCTTC
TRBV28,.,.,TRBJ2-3,CASSLGGGETDTQYF,TGTGCCAGCAGTTTAGGGGGTGGGGAGACAGATACGCAGTATTTT
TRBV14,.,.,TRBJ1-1,CASSQTSARGAFF,TGTGCCAGCAGCCAAACTAGTGCCCGGGGAGCTTTCTTT
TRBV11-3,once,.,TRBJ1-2,CASSLVADGYTF,TGTGCCAGCAGCTTGGTGGCGGATGGCTACACCTTC
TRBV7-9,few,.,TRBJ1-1,CTHEGGAFF,TGTACCCATGAGGGGGGAGCTTTCTTT
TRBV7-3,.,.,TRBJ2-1,CASSLLGGHYNEQFF,TGTGCCAGCAGCTTACTCGGGGGGCACTACAATGAGCAGTTCTTC
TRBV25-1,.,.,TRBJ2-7,CASSEYGLEGYEQYF,TGTGCCAGCAGTGAATATGGGCTAGAGGGCTACGAGCAGTACTTC
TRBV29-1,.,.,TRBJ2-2,CSVGDTGELFF,TGCAGCGTTGGCGACACCGGGGAGCTGTTTTTT
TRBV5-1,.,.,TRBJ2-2,CASSLPGNTGELFF,TGCGCCAGCAGCTTGCCAGGGAACACCGGGGAGCTGTTTTTT
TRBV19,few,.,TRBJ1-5,CASSIMDSQPQHF,TGTGCCAGTAGTATTATGGACAGCCAGCCCCAGCATTTT
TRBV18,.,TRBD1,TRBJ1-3,CASSPLADRTSGNTIYF,TGTGCCAGCTCACCACTGGCGGACAGGACCTCTGGAAACACCATATATTTT
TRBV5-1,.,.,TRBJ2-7,CASSFRPGVVEQYF,TGCGCCAGCAGCTTCCGGCCAGGGGTAGTCGAGCAGTACTTC